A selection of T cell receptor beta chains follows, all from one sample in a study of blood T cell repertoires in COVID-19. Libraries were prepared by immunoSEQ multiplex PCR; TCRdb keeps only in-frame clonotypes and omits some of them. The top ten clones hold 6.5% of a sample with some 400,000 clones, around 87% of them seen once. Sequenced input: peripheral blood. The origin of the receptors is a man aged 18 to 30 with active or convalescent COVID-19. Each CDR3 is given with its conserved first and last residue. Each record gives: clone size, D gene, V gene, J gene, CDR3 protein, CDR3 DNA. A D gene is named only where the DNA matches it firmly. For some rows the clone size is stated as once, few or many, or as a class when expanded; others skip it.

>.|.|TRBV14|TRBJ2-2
CASSQRQSNTGELFF
TGTGCCAGCAGCCAAAGACAGTCCAACACCGGGGAGCTGTTTTTT
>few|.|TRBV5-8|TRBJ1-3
CASSFVRGNAGNTIYF
TGTGCCAGCAGCTTCGTCCGGGGGAACGCTGGAAACACCATATATTTT
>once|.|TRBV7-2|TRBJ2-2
CASSLGAGTGELFF
TGTGCCAGCAGCTTGGGGGCGGGCACCGGGGAGCTGTTTTTT
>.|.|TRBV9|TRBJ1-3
CASSVAVHSGNTIYF
TGTGCCAGCAGCGTAGCCGTACACTCTGGAAACACCATATATTTT
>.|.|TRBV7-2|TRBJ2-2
CASSWTGTLNTGELFF
TGTGCCAGCAGCTGGACCGGGACATTGAACACCGGGGAGCTGTTTTTT
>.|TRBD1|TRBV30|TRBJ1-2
CAWTGTGLSVYGYTF
TGTGCCTGGACCGGGACAGGACTCTCTGTCTATGGCTACACCTTC
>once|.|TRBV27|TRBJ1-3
CASSTYQGYSGNTIYF
TGTGCCAGCAGTACATATCAGGGCTATTCTGGAAACACCATATATTTT
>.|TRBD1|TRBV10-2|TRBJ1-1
CASSGTGGTEAFF
TGCGCCAGCAGTGGGACAGGGGGCACTGAAGCTTTCTTT
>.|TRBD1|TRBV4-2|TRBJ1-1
CASSPGTGLREAFF
TGTGCCAGCAGCCCGGGGACAGGTTTAAGAGAAGCTTTCTTT
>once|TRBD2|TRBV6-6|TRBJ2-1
CASRTSGVYNEQFF
TGTGCCAGCAGGACTAGCGGGGTCTACAATGAGCAGTTCTTC
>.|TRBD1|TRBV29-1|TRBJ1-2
CSGQGVYGYTF
TGCAGCGGGCAGGGGGTCTATGGCTACACCTTC
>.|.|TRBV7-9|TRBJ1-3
CASSLFGGSTGNTIYF
TGTGCCAGCAGCTTATTCGGAGGCAGCACTGGAAACACCATATATTTT
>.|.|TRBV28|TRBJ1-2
CASSFPSATQPSYTF
TGTGCCAGCAGTTTCCCTTCCGCGACACAACCGAGCTACACCTTC
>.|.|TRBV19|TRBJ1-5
CASSIWGAGQPQHF
TGTGCCAGTAGTATTTGGGGCGCCGGTCAGCCCCAGCATTTT
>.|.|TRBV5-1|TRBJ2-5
CASSLNREETQYF
TGCGCCAGCAGCTTGAACCGGGAGGAGACCCAGTACTTC
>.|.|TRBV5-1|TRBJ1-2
CASSLAVSPTGKSGYTF
TGCGCCAGCAGCTTGGCCGTCTCCCCAACAGGGAAGTCGGGCTACACCTTC
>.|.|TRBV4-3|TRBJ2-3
CASSATRGSTDTQYF
TGCGCCAGCAGCGCTACACGGGGGAGTACAGATACGCAGTATTTT
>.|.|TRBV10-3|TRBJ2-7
CAISPSTSSSYEQYF
TGTGCCATCAGCCCGTCGACATCATCTTCCTACGAGCAGTACTTC
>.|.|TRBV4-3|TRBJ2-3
CASSRTSLATADTQYF
TGCGCCAGCAGCCGGACTTCCCTAGCGACCGCAGATACGCAGTATTTT
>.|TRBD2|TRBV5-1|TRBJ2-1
CASSLVPSGGRNANEQFF
TGCGCCAGCAGCTTGGTACCTTCGGGCGGGAGAAATGCCAATGAGCAGTTCTTC
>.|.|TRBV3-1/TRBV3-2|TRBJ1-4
CASSQGSEKLFF
TGTGCCAGCAGCCAAGGTTCAGAAAAACTGTTTTTT
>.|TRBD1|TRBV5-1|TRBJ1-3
CASSADRAGNTIYF
TGCGCCAGCAGCGCCGACAGGGCTGGAAACACCATATATTTT
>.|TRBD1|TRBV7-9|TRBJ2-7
CASSSGQVYGYEQYF
TGTGCCAGCAGCTCCGGACAGGTCTACGGGTACGAGCAGTACTTC
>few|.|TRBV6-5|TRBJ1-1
CASSTDLKAFF
TGTGCCAGCAGTACCGACTTGAAAGCTTTCTTT
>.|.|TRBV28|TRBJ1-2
CASSYTDTYGYTF
TGTGCCAGCAGCTACACGGACACTTATGGCTACACCTTC
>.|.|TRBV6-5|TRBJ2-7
CASRGPSSYEQYF
TGTGCCAGCAGGGGGCCCAGCTCCTACGAGCAGTACTTC
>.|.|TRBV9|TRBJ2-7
CASSEKEGGEFYEQYF
TGTGCCAGCAGCGAGAAGGAGGGCGGAGAATTTTACGAGCAGTACTTC
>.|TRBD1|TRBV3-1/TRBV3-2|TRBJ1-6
CASSQVPGTGDSPLHF
TGTGCCAGCAGCCAAGTCCCCGGGACAGGGGATTCACCCCTCCACTTT
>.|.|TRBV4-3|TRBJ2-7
CASSQNEGVFWEQYF
TGCGCCAGCAGCCAAAACGAAGGGGTGTTCTGGGAGCAGTACTTC
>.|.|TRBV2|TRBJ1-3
CASSRSDRGNTIYF
TGTGCCAGCAGCAGGTCGGACAGAGGAAACACCATATATTTT
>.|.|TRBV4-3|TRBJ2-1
CASSESGGTASLDEQFF
TGCGCCAGCAGCGAAAGCGGCGGGACAGCATCTCTCGATGAGCAGTTCTTC
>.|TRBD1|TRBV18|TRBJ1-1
CASSSTGVVGNTEAFF
TGTGCCAGCTCATCTACAGGGGTAGTGGGGAACACTGAAGCTTTCTTT
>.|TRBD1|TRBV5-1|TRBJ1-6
CASSARTGNSPLHF
TGCGCCAGCAGCGCCCGGACAGGGAATTCACCCCTCCACTTT
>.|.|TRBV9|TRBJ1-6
CASSPDQGGSYNSPLHF
TGTGCCAGCAGCCCGGACCAGGGAGGCTCCTATAATTCACCCCTCCACTTT
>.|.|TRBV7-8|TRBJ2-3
CASSPRSDTQYF
TGTGCCAGCAGCCCCAGATCGGATACGCAGTATTTT
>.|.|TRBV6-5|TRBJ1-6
CASRARQSPLHF
TGTGCCAGCAGGGCCAGACAGTCACCCCTCCACTTT
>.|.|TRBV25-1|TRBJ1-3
CASSDGRVEGNTIYF
TGTGCCAGCAGCGACGGGAGGGTCGAAGGAAACACCATATATTTT
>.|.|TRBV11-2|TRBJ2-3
CASSSNTIDTQYF
TGTGCCAGCAGCTCTAATACGATAGATACGCAGTATTTT
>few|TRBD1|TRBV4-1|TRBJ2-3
CASRKGQGAADTQYF
TGCGCCAGCAGAAAAGGACAGGGGGCGGCAGATACGCAGTATTTT
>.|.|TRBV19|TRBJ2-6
CASSIGAGANVLTF
TGTGCCAGTAGTATTGGGGCCGGGGCCAACGTCCTGACTTTC
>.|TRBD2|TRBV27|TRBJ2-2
CASTGGDTGELFF
TGTGCCAGCACTGGGGGGGACACCGGGGAGCTGTTTTTT
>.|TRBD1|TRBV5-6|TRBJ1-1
CASSWGQGVRITEAFF
TGTGCCAGCAGCTGGGGACAGGGGGTTCGGATCACTGAAGCTTTCTTT
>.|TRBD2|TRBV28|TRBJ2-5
CASVTASGRNRKTQYF
TGTGCCAGCGTAACGGCTAGCGGGAGGAACCGGAAGACCCAGTACTTC
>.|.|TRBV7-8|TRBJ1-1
CASSFAGRLNTEAFF
TGTGCCAGCAGCTTCGCAGGGCGCTTGAACACTGAAGCTTTCTTT
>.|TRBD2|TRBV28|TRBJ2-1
CASSHPRLAGYYNEQFF
TGTGCCAGCAGTCACCCCCGACTAGCGGGCTACTACAATGAGCAGTTCTTC
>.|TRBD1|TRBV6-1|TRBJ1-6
CASSGQQGLLTNSPLHF
TGTGCCAGCAGTGGCCAACAGGGGCTCCTCACTAATTCACCCCTCCACTTT
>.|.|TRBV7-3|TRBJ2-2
CASSLSNPGTGELFF
TGTGCCAGCAGCTTAAGCAACCCAGGGACCGGGGAGCTGTTTTTT
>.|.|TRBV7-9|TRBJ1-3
CASSLTTGNTIYF
TGTGCCAGCAGCTTGACGACAGGAAACACCATATATTTT
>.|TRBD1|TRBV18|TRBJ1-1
CASSPQGARAFF
TGTGCCAGCTCACCTCAGGGGGCAAGAGCTTTCTTT
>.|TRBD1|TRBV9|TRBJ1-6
CASSPRDRGNSPLHF
TGTGCCAGCAGCCCACGGGACAGGGGTAATTCACCCCTCCACTTT
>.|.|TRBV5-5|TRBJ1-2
CASSWGRNYGYTF
TGTGCCAGCAGCTGGGGCCGAAACTATGGCTACACCTTC
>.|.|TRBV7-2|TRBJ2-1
CASSIQGSTYNEQFF
TGTGCCAGCAGCATCCAGGGAAGTACGTACAATGAGCAGTTCTTC
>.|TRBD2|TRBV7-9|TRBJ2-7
CASSSRLAGDRNEQYF
TGTGCCAGCAGCTCAAGACTAGCGGGAGATAGAAACGAGCAGTACTTC